What follows are 5 T cell receptor beta chains derived from one specimen sequenced in a study of shared clonotypes between healthy human individuals. The naive CD8 population came from CD45RO-negative cells selected for CCR7, without terminally differentiated effector memory CD45RA+ cells. Profiled with immunoSEQ multiplex PCR; TCRdb holds only in-frame clones, not every one. The sample has around 2.1 million clones, roughly 91% seen once; the top ten hold approximately 1.7%. Sequenced input: naive CD8+ T cells from PBMCs. All receptors come from a man between 18 and 35 years old in good health. Some clones in this sample may be carry-over from other donors' samples.

This chain connects TRBV4-2 to TRBJ2-3; D gene ambiguous. This CDR3 comprises 15 residues. Trimming pared 0 bases from V and 1 base from J, leaving 8 bases between. Germline CDR1 and CDR2: LGHNA and YNFKEQ. The CDR3: CASSQESSGTDTQYF. DNA for the CDR3: TGTGCCAGCAGCCAAGAATCGAGCGGCACAGATACGCAGTATTTT.

DNA for the CDR3: TGCGCCAGCAGCTTGGCCGATAGGGCAGGGGGGTTCTACGAGCAGTACTTC. Translating gives CASSLADRAGGFYEQYF. This chain connects TRBV5-1 to TRBJ2-7, with D perhaps TRBD1 (7 bases). The CDR3 is made up of 17 amino acids. Trimming pared 0 bases from V and 3 bases from J, leaving 19 bases between. CDR1 is SGHRS and CDR2 is YFSETQ in the germline V gene.

The chain carries TRBV27 and TRBJ1-3; no clear D gene. This CDR3 spans 10 amino acids. Germline values: CDR1 MNHEY, CDR2 SMNVEV (reference sequence). V was shortened by 8 bases and J by 5 bases, with 4 bases between the two germline ends. The CDR3 sequence: CASHRNTIYF. The CDR3 DNA follows: TGTGCCAGCCACCGAAACACCATATATTTT.

The chain employs TRBV9 and TRBJ2-2; TRBD2 aligns across 8 bases. Germline lookup yields CDR1 SGDLS and CDR2 YYNGEE. J lost 3 bases, V lost 0 bases, and 7 bases had no gene match. This CDR3 is 17 amino acids long. CDR3 sequence (DNA): TGTGCCAGCAGCGTAGCTTCCGGGAGGGCCTACACCGGGGAGCTGTTTTTT. Its translation is CASSVASGRAYTGELFF. The full variable domain, its missing parts supplied by reference TRBV9 and TRBJ2-2, is DSGVTQTPKHLITATGQRVTLRCSPRSGDLSVYWYQQSLDQGLQFLIQYYNGEERAKGNILERFSAQQFPDLHSELNLSSLELGDSALYFCASSVASGRAYTGELFFGEGSRLTVL.

The V and J genes are TRBV5-4 and TRBJ2-7; the D gene is possibly TRBD2 (6 bases). V gave up 5 bases and J gave up 0 bases, with 12 bases separating them. The CDR3 totals 14 residues. Looked up from germline, CDR1 is SGHNT and CDR2 is YYREEE (reference sequence). Written as DNA, the CDR3 is TGTGCCAGCAGGGCAGGGACTCCCTCCTACGAGCAGTACTTC. Translated: CASRAGTPSYEQYF.